This TCR beta chain is drawn from a study of blood T cell repertoires in COVID-19 (dated by TCRdb to about 2020). About the full investigation: Samples covering the acute and convalescent phases of COVID-19 were provided by collaborators in the United States, Italy and Spain. The prospective study material was composed of cDNA or gDNA derived from T cells, B-cell-depleted T cells, or PBMCs. Subjects who had been exposed to COVID-19, were actively infected with it, or had recovered from it provided the deeply sampled blood TCRbeta repertoires that made up the dataset. Samples came from the ongoing ImmuneRACE study (first 160 participants) plus 1,254 subjects from 6 global collaborators. Where available, HLA class I and class II types were obtained from metadata supplied by the sample provider rather than from assay-based typing. A de-identified subject ID, COVID-19 status, age in years and sex were almost always included in the sample metadata. A freely available public database, intended as a resource for researchers studying the immune response to SARS-CoV-2, is where the repertoires were released.

Here is what the overall study found, with its caveats: Clinical and demographic metadata were provided uncurated, with the amount varying by source and participant.

Notes on this clone: This receptor's antigen is unknown. The sample holds no much larger clone one base away, and base qualities are not on file. At the DNA level, this CDR3 is encoded by other sequences in the same sample as well.

One collaborating source in Seattle enrolled patients during active infection and followed them longitudinally through the course of disease. Each collaborating institution followed its own protocols to collect whole blood in K2EDTA tubes. For TCRbeta analysis, collaborators shipped samples in one of three forms: frozen whole blood, isolated PBMCs, or DNA extracted from either of those sample types. The immunoSEQ Assay, a bias-controlled multiplex PCR, was used to amplify TCRbeta CDR3 regions from genomic DNA. From the authors' description of their analysis: The number of nucleated cells in each sample was estimated from the amplification of reference gene primers within the assay. To quantify the absolute abundance of each unique TCRbeta CDR3 rearrangement, sequence reads were collapsed and filtered. For each sample, productive Simpson clonality was calculated by taking the square root of Simpson's diversity index across productive rearrangements. TCRdb obtained this table from immuneACCESS and retained in-frame rearrangements with V and J assigned. These tables miss some clones; where compared with another copy, unresolved V genes account for less than half of the shortfall, and the remainder is unexplained. From that table come the V and J calls and clone size; the DNA was used to work out D and trimming. For this sample there are some 500,000 clones; roughly 89% appear just once. The ten largest account for roughly 8% of the sample.

This receptor was obtained from a woman aged 45-65 years with COVID-19, enrolled during active disease. Sample: peripheral blood.

The CDR3 protein: CASTPGQGNTEAFF. The DNA sequence is given as TGTGCCAGCACTCCGGGACAGGGGAACACTGAAGCTTTCTTT. The V gene is TRBV6-5 and the J gene is TRBJ1-1; 9 nucleotides in the junction match TRBD1. V trim: 7 bases; J trim: 1 base; unmatched bases: 4. Its CDR3 holds 14 amino acids, cysteine through phenylalanine. Only the CDR3 DNA stays, 42 bases, in frame from base 1. The germline V gene specifies MNHEY as CDR1 and SVGAGI as CDR2.